A single sample gave rise to the 16 T cell receptor beta chains below, sequenced in a study of cytotoxic CD8 clonotypes in ibrutinib-treated CLL. Here immunoSEQ multiplex PCR was the method, and the copy in TCRdb shows in-frame clones only, minus some. Of 150,000 to 200,000 clones in the sample, more than 70% were seen once. Here the sequenced sample was PBMCs, taken at disease progression, from a patient treated with ibrutinib. These receptors were collected from a human donor with chronic lymphocytic leukemia.

The chain recombines TRBV5-4 with TRBJ2-1; D uncertain. Per germline, CDR1 SGHNT and CDR2 YYREEE (reference sequence). V was cut by 4 bases and J by 7 bases, with 24 bases left in between. The CDR3 is 17 residues long. CDR3 protein: CASSRSLGSAILNEQFF. DNA for the CDR3: TGTGCCAGCAGCCGGTCTTTGGGTTCGGCTATCTTGAATGAGCAGTTCTTC.

This chain uses TRBV6-1 with TRBJ2-1; D unclear. V lost 7 bases to trimming and J lost 2 bases, with 9 bases between them. Per the germline V gene, CDR1 is MNHNS and CDR2 is SASEGT. CDR3 size: 13 residues. Written as DNA, the CDR3 is TGTGCCAGCATCCCGACCCCCTACAATGAGCAGTTCTTC. Its protein product is CASIPTPYNEQFF.

This clone has a handful of counts. The V gene is TRBV6-1, the J gene TRBJ2-7, with 8 bases fitting TRBD2. Germline V gene lookup returns CDR1 MNHNS and CDR2 SASEGT. Germline trimming cut 7 bases from V and 5 bases from J; bases unmatched to any gene: 7. CDR3 size: 13 residues. CDR3 protein: CASTAREVNEQYF. CDR3 nucleotides: TGTGCCAGCACAGCGCGGGAGGTGAACGAGCAGTACTTC.

This clone has a handful of counts. CDR3 DNA: TGTGCCAGCAGCGGGACTAGCGGGAACACCGGGGAGCTGTTTTTT. Translating it yields CASSGTSGNTGELFF. This chain connects TRBV21-1 to TRBJ2-2; TRBD2, the table's D call, lacks a check against the DNA. TRBV21-1 counts as a pseudogene. The CDR3 is 15 residues long.

This clone was seen only once. This sequence joins TRBV10-1 and TRBJ1-1; D remains ambiguous. Germline-derived CDR1 and CDR2 are WNHNN and SYGVQD (reference sequence). The CDR3 extends over 13 amino acids. With 6 bases removed from V and 0 bases from J, the gap between germline ends came to 8 bases. The CDR3 protein is CASSPNLNTEAFF. The CDR3 DNA is TGCGCCAGCAGCCCGAACCTGAACACTGAAGCTTTCTTT.

J is TRBJ2-7 and V is TRBV19; 10 bases map to TRBD1. Germline assignment: CDR1 LNHDA and CDR2 SQIVND (reference sequence). The CDR3 has 13 amino acids. With 5 bases clipped from V and 9 bases from J, the junction kept 7 bases outside the gene matches. CDR3 DNA sequence: TGTGCCAGTAGTTTGGGACAGGGGCTTGCGCAGTACTTC. Residues: CASSLGQGLAQYF.

The J gene is TRBJ2-3, the V gene TRBV6-1, with D tentatively TRBD2 (5 bases). CDR1 is MNHNS and CDR2 is SASEGT in the germline V gene. CDR3 size: 16 residues. With 2 bases removed from V and 2 bases from J, the gap between germline ends came to 14 bases. The CDR3 loop is CASSELAVLATDTQYF. The CDR3 region has the DNA TGTGCCAGCAGTGAATTGGCCGTGCTAGCCACAGATACGCAGTATTTT.

The chain combines TRBV28 with TRBJ1-1; D is uncertain. Germline assignment: CDR1 MDHEN and CDR2 SYDVKM. Between the trimmed V and J ends, which lost 1 base and 4 bases, there was a span of 13 bases. The CDR3 extends over 15 amino acids. The CDR3 loop reads CASSLYGPLGTEAFF. CDR3 coding DNA: TGTGCCAGCAGTTTATACGGCCCCTTGGGCACTGAAGCTTTCTTT.

The chain couples TRBV27 to TRBJ1-1, with 9 bases matching TRBD1. The CDR3 is 13 residues long. The J segment lost 6 bases and the V segment lost 9 bases, leaving 8 bases of the junction unmatched. The germline V gene encodes CDR1 MNHEY and CDR2 SMNVEV (reference sequence). The CDR3 sequence is CASYTGGIAEAFF. CDR3 in DNA: TGTGCCAGTTATACAGGGGGCATCGCTGAAGCTTTCTTT.

V gene TRBV10-3 combines with J gene TRBJ1-2, with TRBD1 identical over 11 bases. The V segment lost 7 bases and the J segment 3 bases; nucleotides outside the gene matches: 10. This CDR3 has 16 residues. Germline loops: CDR1 ENHRY, CDR2 SYGVKD. CDR3: CAIKGQGVSPDYGYTF. In nucleotides, the CDR3 is TGTGCCATCAAGGGACAGGGGGTCTCACCCGACTATGGCTACACCTTC.

This chain uses TRBV30 with TRBJ2-1; 8 nucleotides agree with TRBD2. The J segment lost 2 bases and the V segment lost 1 base, leaving 7 bases of the junction unmatched. The CDR3 totals 16 residues. The germline CDR1 and CDR2 sequences are GTSNPN and SVGIG (reference sequence). CDR3 region: CAWSELAGRTYNEQFF. CDR3 DNA: TGTGCCTGGAGTGAGCTAGCGGGCCGCACCTACAATGAGCAGTTCTTC.

The rearrangement uses TRBV7-6 and TRBJ1-2, with D tentatively TRBD1 (5 bases). The CDR3 runs to 13 residues. CDR1 and CDR2 from the germline V gene are SGHVS and FNYEAQ. V shed 5 bases and J shed 6 bases, with 13 bases lying between them. CDR3 sequence (DNA): TGTGCCAGCAGCCTTGGGGCGGCGGATGGCTACACCTTC. This translates into CASSLGAADGYTF. Full variable domain (remainder filled in from reference TRBV7-6 and TRBJ1-2): GAGVSQSPRYKVTKRGQDVALRCDPISGHVSLYWYRQALGQGPEFLTYFNYEAQQDKSGLPNDRFSAERPEGSISTLTIQRTEQRDSAMYRCASSLGAADGYTFGSGTRLTVV.

The chain recombines TRBV5-6 with TRBJ1-1; D uncertain. This CDR3 region has 14 residues. Trimming took off 0 bases at V and 4 bases at J, with 10 bases between the two ends. Germline loops: CDR1 SGHDT, CDR2 YYEEEE. Here the CDR3 reads CASSLGSTGTEAFF. CDR3 bases: TGTGCCAGCAGCTTGGGCAGCACGGGCACTGAAGCTTTCTTT.

The rearrangement uses TRBV19 and TRBJ2-3, with 11 positions matching TRBD1. The J segment lost 3 bases and the V segment lost 9 bases, leaving 2 bases of the junction unmatched. The CDR3 spans 13 residues. Germline CDR1 reads LNHDA; CDR2 reads SQIVND (reference sequence). The CDR3 nucleotides read TGTGCCAGCTGGGACAGGGGGACAGATACGCAGTATTTT. Translation: CASWDRGTDTQYF. The whole variable domain, remainder taken from reference TRBV19 and TRBJ2-3, is DGGITQSPKYLFRKEGQNVTLSCEQNLNHDAMYWYRQDPGQGLRLIYYSQIVNDFQKGDIAEGYSVSREKKESFPLTVTSAQKNPTAFYLCASWDRGTDTQYFGPGTRLTVL.

The V and J genes are TRBV6-5 and TRBJ2-5, with TRBD2 matching 13 bases. CDR1 is MNHEY and CDR2 is SVGAGI in the germline V gene. J gave up 5 bases and V 2 bases, and 5 bases lay outside the gene matches. This CDR3 has 16 amino acids. DNA for the CDR3: TGTGCCAGCAGTTACGGACTAGCGGGAGAGGGGGAGACCCAGTACTTC. Translating gives CASSYGLAGEGETQYF.

This sequence joins TRBV7-3 and TRBJ2-5, with 13 positions matching TRBD2. Germline values: CDR1 SGHTA, CDR2 FQGTGA. The CDR3 runs to 16 residues. V was pared by 5 bases and J by 1 base, with 4 bases of the junction left unmatched. CDR3 protein: CASSPGTSGIQETQYF. The CDR3 nucleotides read TGTGCCAGCAGCCCCGGGACTAGCGGGATCCAAGAGACCCAGTACTTC.